Listed below are T cell receptor beta chains from one sample, sequenced in a study of blood T cell repertoires in COVID-19. Profiling relied on immunoSEQ multiplex PCR, and the TCRdb table lists in-frame clones only, not all of them. The data show about 53,000 clones, roughly 88% seen once. The sequenced sample consisted of peripheral blood. The receptors derive from a man aged 80 or over with acute or convalescent COVID-19. Each CDR3 is given with its conserved first and last residue. D genes are given only for firm matches. The size of a clone is reported for some rows only, either as once, few or many, or as a class for expanded clones.

j_gene,abundance,d_gene,v_gene,CDR3aa,CDR3nt
TRBJ2-1,-,TRBD1,TRBV11-2,CASKLGGFYNEQFF,TGTGCCAGCAAGTTAGGGGGCTTCTACAATGAGCAGTTCTTC
TRBJ1-2,once,-,TRBV12-3/TRBV12-4,CASSFPGAGYTF,TGTGCCAGCAGTTTCCCAGGTGCGGGCTACACCTTC
TRBJ1-1,-,-,TRBV11-2,CASSLVGPPVAEAFF,TGTGCCAGCAGCTTAGTGGGCCCTCCGGTGGCTGAAGCTTTCTTT
TRBJ1-2,few,-,TRBV19,CASSIGPIQVNYGYTF,TGTGCCAGTAGTATTGGCCCGATCCAGGTAAACTATGGCTACACCTTC
TRBJ1-6,-,-,TRBV25-1,CASSVGTENSPLHF,TGTGCCAGCAGTGTGGGTACAGAAAATTCACCCCTCCACTTT
TRBJ2-1,-,TRBD1,TRBV6-7,CASSYRDRDNEQFF,TGTGCCAGCAGTTACCGGGACAGGGACAATGAGCAGTTCTTC
TRBJ1-2,-,-,TRBV7-2,CASSLRGGLGGLNGYTF,TGTGCCAGCAGCTTAAGAGGTGGACTCGGAGGGTTAAATGGCTACACCTTC
TRBJ1-2,few,TRBD1,TRBV28,CAAGQGRNGYTF,TGTGCCGCTGGACAGGGTCGGAATGGCTACACCTTC
TRBJ1-6,-,-,TRBV5-4,CASSLDRDSSYNSPLHF,TGTGCCAGCAGCTTGGACAGAGACAGCTCCTATAATTCACCCCTCCACTTT
TRBJ1-1,-,TRBD1,TRBV2,CASSPRDSQGIF,TGTGCCAGCAGTCCCCGGGACAGCCAGGGGATATTT
TRBJ1-5,-,TRBD1,TRBV19,CASILTGEDSNQPQHF,TGTGCCAGTATCTTGACAGGGGAAGATAGCAATCAGCCCCAGCATTTT
TRBJ1-3,-,-,TRBV27,CATPRAGTLAKDTIYF,TGTGCCACCCCCCGGGCAGGGACTCTGGCGAAAGACACCATATATTTT
TRBJ2-6,-,-,TRBV10-3,CAISESQGRGVSGANVLTF,TGTGCCATCAGTGAGTCTCAGGGCAGGGGCGTCTCTGGGGCCAACGTCCTGACTTTC
TRBJ1-2,-,-,TRBV5-6,CASSFSDRNYGYTF,TGTGCCAGCAGCTTTTCAGACAGGAACTATGGCTACACCTTC
TRBJ1-2,-,TRBD1,TRBV4-1,CASSPGQGVPYGYTF,TGCGCCAGCAGCCCCGGACAGGGTGTACCCTATGGCTACACCTTC